This T cell receptor beta chain comes out of a study of identifying expanded T cells in peripheral blood. Findings and limits, study-wide: Two-week clone count variance significantly increased as total template count grew. Differentially abundant clones: around 1.2 between replicates, approximately 15 at approximately 14 days, roughly 18 at four.

The CDR3 spans 14 residues. Deletions cut 1 base from V and 2 bases from J, with 8 bases between. In germline, CDR1 is LNHNV, CDR2 YYDKDF (reference sequence). Libraries were prepared by immunoSEQ multiplex PCR; TCRdb keeps only in-frame clonotypes and omits some of them. The data show approximately 100,000 clones, more than 70% seen once. Collection occurred without any documented infections or immune events in donors. This clone was detected only a few times. Its target is not known. The specimen was blood. J is TRBJ1-1 and V is TRBV15, with a tentative D call TRBD1 (6 bases). The receptor was derived from a person aged 18 to 75 in good health. As DNA, the CDR3 is TGTGCCACCAGCAGAGCGGGGGCCAACACTGAAGCTTTCTTT. Protein sequence: CATSRAGANTEAFF.